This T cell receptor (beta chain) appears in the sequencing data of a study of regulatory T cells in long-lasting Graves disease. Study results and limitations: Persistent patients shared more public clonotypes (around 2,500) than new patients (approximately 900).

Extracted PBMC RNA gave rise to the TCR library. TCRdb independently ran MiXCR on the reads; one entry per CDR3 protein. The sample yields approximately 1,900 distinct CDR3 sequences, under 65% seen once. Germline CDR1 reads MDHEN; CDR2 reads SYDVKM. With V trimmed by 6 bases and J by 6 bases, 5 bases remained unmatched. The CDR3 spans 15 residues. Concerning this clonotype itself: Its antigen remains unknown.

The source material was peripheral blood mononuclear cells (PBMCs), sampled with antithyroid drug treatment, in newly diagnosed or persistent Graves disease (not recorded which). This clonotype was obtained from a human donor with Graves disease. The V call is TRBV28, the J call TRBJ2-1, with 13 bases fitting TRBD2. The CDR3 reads CASRTGLAGTNEQFF. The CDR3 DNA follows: TGTGCCAGCAGGACGGGACTAGCGGGAACCAATGAGCAGTTCTTC.